The T cell receptor (beta chain) described here comes from a study of CD4+ T cells in melanoma. Germline assignment: CDR1 LNHDA and CDR2 SQIVND (reference sequence). CDR3 length equals 15 residues. Trimming took 6 bases from V and 5 from J, leaving 19 bases between them. Points from the study as a whole: Reportedly, melanoma neoantigen-specific CD4+ T cells showed varied differentiation states. CD8+ T cell, macrophage and B cell function reportedly correlated with neoantigen-specific CD4+ T cells.

Note on this clone: Antigen specificity is unknown.

Assay: immunoSEQ multiplex PCR; the TCRdb copy retains only in-frame clones and omits some. The data hold approximately 9,700 clones, with less than 80% observed a single time. The sequenced sample consisted of cells from a culture (not recorded whether cultured in vitro). The J gene is TRBJ2-5, the V gene TRBV19, with D tentatively TRBD2 (5 bases). The source is a human donor with melanoma. The CDR3 DNA is TGTGCCAGTAGGGCCCGAGAAGGAACGGGGGAGACCCAGTACTTC. This gives the protein CASRAREGTGETQYF.